The 19 T cell receptor beta chains presented below share a single source sample, sequenced in a study of CD8+ T cells in alopecia areata. Sequencing used cDNA as its template, made by extracting RNA and reverse transcribing it. Some clones are missing from TCRdb's copy, which holds only in-frame ones; the method was immunoSEQ multiplex PCR. The table records 150,000 or so clones, over 80% of them present only once. The starting material was CD8+ T cells sorted from blood, obtained at week 0. The receptor source for this set is a human donor with alopecia areata.

The J gene is TRBJ1-6, the V gene TRBV29-1, with D uncertain. V lost 5 bases and J 10 bases, leaving 12 bases between the germline ends. CDR3 length equals 12 residues. Per germline, CDR1 SQVTM and CDR2 ANQGSEA. CDR3 bases: TGCAGCGTTATCAATGGCGCCTCACCCCTCCACTTT. Residues: CSVINGASPLHF.

This rearrangement joins TRBV6-5 to TRBJ2-7, with D possibly matching TRBD1 (5 bases). Trimming removed 6 bases from V and 1 base from J, with 10 bases in between. The germline CDR1 and CDR2 sequences are MNHEY and SVGAGI. CDR3 length: 13 residues. CDR3 loop: CASRSGLSYEQYF. CDR3 bases: TGTGCCAGCAGGTCAGGGCTTTCCTACGAGCAGTACTTC.

This clone was counted once. The J gene is TRBJ1-3, the V gene TRBV29-1; D gene ambiguous. Germline V gene lookup returns CDR1 SQVTM and CDR2 ANQGSEA. The CDR3 runs to 15 residues. V was clipped by 4 bases and J by 0 bases, with 13 bases between them. The CDR3 coding sequence is TGCAGCGTTGCAGTCTCGTGGAGCTCTGGAAACACCATATATTTT. Protein: CSVAVSWSSGNTIYF.

CDR3 DNA: TGCAGCGTTGAAGAGCGCGGGGGAGGGGGGACAGATACGCAGTATTTT. Protein product: CSVEERGGGGTDTQYF. This rearrangement joins TRBV29-1 to TRBJ2-3; TRBD2 is a possible D gene (7 bases). Trimming pared 0 bases from V and 3 bases from J, leaving 16 bases between. This CDR3 is built from 16 residues. Looked up from germline, CDR1 is SQVTM and CDR2 is ANQGSEA.

A note on this clone: One end of the junction fails to match germline, which may point to a read error. The chain couples TRBV6-4 to TRBJ2-1, with D perhaps TRBD2 (5 bases). Germline lookup yields CDR1 MRHNA and CDR2 SNTAGT. There are 15 residues in the CDR3. The CDR3 spells CASSYSLGEVHEQFF. In nucleotides, the CDR3 is TGTGCCAGCAGTTACTCGTTGGGAGAAGTCCATGAGCAGTTCTTC.

The V and J genes are TRBV4-1 and TRBJ2-7; 7 nucleotides align to TRBD1. Germline values: CDR1 MGHRA, CDR2 YSYEKL. There are 14 residues in the CDR3. The V gene end was trimmed by 4 bases and the J gene end by 2 bases; junction bases not matched to a gene: 5. This CDR3 reads CASSPKQGTYEQYF. In DNA form, the CDR3 reads TGCGCCAGCAGCCCAAAACAGGGGACCTACGAGCAGTACTTC.

The chain employs TRBV5-1 and TRBJ1-4, with D uncertain. This CDR3 is 16 amino acids long. V was shortened by 1 base and J by 3 bases, with 13 bases between the two germline ends. The germline V gene has CDR1 SGHRS and CDR2 YFSETQ. CDR3 DNA: TGCGCCAGCAGCTTGCTGGCTGGTAGAGCTAATGAAAAACTGTTTTTT. Encoded protein: CASSLLAGRANEKLFF.

J is TRBJ2-7 and V is TRBV13, with 7 positions matching TRBD1. The CDR3 is 15 residues long. The V gene end was trimmed by 2 bases and the J gene end by 5 bases; junction bases not matched to a gene: 9. Germline CDR1 and CDR2: PRHDT and FYEKMQ (reference sequence). CDR3 nucleotide sequence: TGTGCCAGCAGCTTAAGACAGGGTGTGGCCGACGAGCAGTACTTC. This encodes CASSLRQGVADEQYF. The variable domain in full, with the rest retrieved from reference TRBV13 and TRBJ2-7, is AAGVIQSPRHLIKEKRETATLKCYPIPRHDTVYWYQQGPGQDPQFLISFYEKMQSDKGSIPDRFSAQQFSDYHSELNMSSLELGDSALYFCASSLRQGVADEQYFGPGTRLTVT.

The J gene is TRBJ1-2, the V gene TRBV5-1, with 7 bases that match TRBD1. Germline-derived CDR1 and CDR2 are SGHRS and YFSETQ. The CDR3 spans 14 residues. V was pared by 7 bases and J by 4 bases, with 10 bases of the junction left unmatched. The CDR3 sequence: CASGGDSQSYGYTF. For the CDR3, the DNA is TGCGCCAGCGGCGGGGACAGCCAGAGCTATGGCTACACCTTC.

CDR3 nucleotide sequence: TGCGCCAGCAGCCAAGTTCGGGGGGACACCTACGAGCAGTACTTC. This translates into CASSQVRGDTYEQYF. V is TRBV4-1 and J is TRBJ2-7; D is possibly TRBD2 (7 bases). V lost 1 base, J lost 2 bases, and 12 bases lay in between. Germline CDR1 MGHRA, CDR2 YSYEKL. The CDR3 spans 15 residues.

The chain has TRBV25-1 and TRBJ1-3; no clear D gene. V lost 2 bases and J 3 bases, leaving 2 bases between the germline ends. The CDR3 runs 12 residues. Germline loops: CDR1 MGHDK, CDR2 SYGVNS. The chain's CDR3 is CASSESGNTIYF. The CDR3 DNA is TGTGCCAGCAGTGAAAGTGGAAACACCATATATTTT.

The gene calls are TRBV6-5 and TRBJ1-2, with D perhaps matching TRBD1 (5 bases). The CDR3 is 15 residues long. Germline values: CDR1 MNHEY, CDR2 SVGAGI. V shed 4 bases and J shed 4 bases, with 16 bases lying between them. The CDR3 spells CASSSPSGGAYGYTF. CDR3 in DNA: TGTGCCAGCAGTTCACCCTCGGGGGGAGCCTATGGCTACACCTTC.

The V call is TRBV25-1, the J call TRBJ1-1; perhaps TRBD1 as D (5 bases). In germline, CDR1 is MGHDK, CDR2 SYGVNS. The CDR3 consists of 12 residues. Trimming left V 5 bases short and J 3 bases short, with 7 bases between. CDR3 in amino acids: CASSLGDTEAFF. The CDR3 DNA reads as TGTGCCAGCAGTTTAGGGGACACTGAAGCTTTCTTT.

V and J are TRBV29-1 and TRBJ2-7; D not resolved. Germline lookup yields CDR1 SQVTM and CDR2 ANQGSEA. The CDR3 covers 11 residues. Trimming removed 4 bases at V and 4 bases at J, with 8 bases between. CDR3 in amino acids: CSVGWDYEQYF. CDR3 sequence (DNA): TGCAGCGTTGGTTGGGATTACGAGCAGTACTTC.

The genes are TRBV11-2 and TRBJ2-3, with D perhaps TRBD2 (6 bases). Germline CDR1 reads SGHAT; CDR2 reads FQNNGV. The CDR3 runs 13 residues. Deletions cut 5 bases from V and 5 bases from J, with 11 bases between. CDR3 sequence: CASSIGTQDTQYF. The CDR3, as DNA: TGTGCCAGCAGCATCGGGACTCAAGATACGCAGTATTTT.

This chain uses TRBV7-9 with TRBJ2-6, with D possibly called TRBD1 or TRBD2 (5 bases each). The CDR3 has 15 amino acids. CDR1 and CDR2 from the germline V gene are SEHNR and FQNEAQ (reference sequence). V was cut by 2 bases and J by 6 bases, with 11 bases left in between. CDR3 in DNA: TGTGCCAGCAGCTTAAACATGGGGGAGGCCAACGTCCTGACTTTC. This sequence encodes CASSLNMGEANVLTF.

The chain carries TRBV5-1 and TRBJ1-1; TRBD1 aligns across 9 bases. The CDR3 extends over 14 amino acids. The V gene end was trimmed by 4 bases and the J gene end by 6 bases; junction bases not matched to a gene: 7. From germline, CDR1 is SGHRS and CDR2 YFSETQ. CDR3 in DNA: TGCGCCAGCAGCAAGGGACAGGGAACGTCTGAAGCTTTCTTT. Translated, it gives CASSKGQGTSEAFF.

V is TRBV2 and J is TRBJ1-1; no clear D gene. Per germline, CDR1 SNHLY and CDR2 FYNNEI. Trimming removed 4 bases from V and 2 bases from J, with 8 bases in between. The CDR3 runs to 13 residues. CDR3 bases: TGTGCCAGCAGTGTTAACCTTAACACTGAAGCTTTCTTT. Translating it yields CASSVNLNTEAFF.

As to this clone: Other nucleotide sequences in the sample specify the same CDR3. The chain uses TRBV27 and TRBJ1-4; D uncertain. The CDR3 sequence is 11 residues long. CDR1 MNHEY and CDR2 SMNVEV come from the germline V gene (reference sequence). Trimming stripped 3 bases from V and 7 bases from J, with 3 bases between. CDR3 in amino acids: CASSFGEKLFF. The DNA for the CDR3 is TGTGCCAGCAGTTTCGGTGAAAAACTGTTTTTT.